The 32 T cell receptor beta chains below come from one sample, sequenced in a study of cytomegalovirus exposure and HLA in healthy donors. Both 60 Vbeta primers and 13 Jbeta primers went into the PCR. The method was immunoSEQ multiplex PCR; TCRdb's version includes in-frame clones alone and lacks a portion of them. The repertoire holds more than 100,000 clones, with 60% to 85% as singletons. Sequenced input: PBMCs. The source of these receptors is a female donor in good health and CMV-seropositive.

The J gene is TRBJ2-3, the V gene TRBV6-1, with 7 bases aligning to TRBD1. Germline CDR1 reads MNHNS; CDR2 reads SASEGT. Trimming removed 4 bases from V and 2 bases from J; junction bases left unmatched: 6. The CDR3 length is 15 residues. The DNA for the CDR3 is TGTGCCAGCAGTGTGATGACAGGGAACACAGATACGCAGTATTTT. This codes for CASSVMTGNTDTQYF.

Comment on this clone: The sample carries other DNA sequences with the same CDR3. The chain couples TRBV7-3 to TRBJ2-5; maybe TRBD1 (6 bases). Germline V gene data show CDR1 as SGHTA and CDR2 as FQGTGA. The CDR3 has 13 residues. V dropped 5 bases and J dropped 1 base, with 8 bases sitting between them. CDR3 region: CASSLQGQETQYF. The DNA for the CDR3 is TGTGCCAGCAGCCTACAGGGCCAAGAGACCCAGTACTTC. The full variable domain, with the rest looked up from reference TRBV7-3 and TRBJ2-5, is GAGVSQTPSNKVTEKGKYVELRCDPISGHTALYWYRQSLGQGPEFLIYFQGTGAADDSGLPNDRFFAVRPEGSVSTLKIQRTERGDSAVYLCASSLQGQETQYFGPGTRLLVL.

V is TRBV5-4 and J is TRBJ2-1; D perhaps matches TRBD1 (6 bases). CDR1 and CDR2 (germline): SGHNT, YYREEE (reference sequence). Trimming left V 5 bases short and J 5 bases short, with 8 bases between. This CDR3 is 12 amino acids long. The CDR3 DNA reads TGTGCCAGCAGAAGACAGGACAATGAGCAGTTCTTC. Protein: CASRRQDNEQFF.

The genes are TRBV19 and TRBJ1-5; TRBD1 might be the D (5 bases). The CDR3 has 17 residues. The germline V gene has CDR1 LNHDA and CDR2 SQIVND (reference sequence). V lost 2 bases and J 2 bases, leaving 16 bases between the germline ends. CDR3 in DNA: TGTGCCAGTAGTATAAGCGGGGCAGGGTTCGGCAATCAGCCCCAGCATTTT. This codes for CASSISGAGFGNQPQHF.

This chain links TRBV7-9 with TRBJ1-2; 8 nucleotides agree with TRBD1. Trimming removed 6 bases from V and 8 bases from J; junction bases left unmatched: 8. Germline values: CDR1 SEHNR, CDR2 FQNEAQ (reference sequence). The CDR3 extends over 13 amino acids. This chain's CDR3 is CASSSDRGGGYTF. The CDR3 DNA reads TGTGCCAGCAGTTCCGACAGGGGAGGAGGCTACACCTTC.

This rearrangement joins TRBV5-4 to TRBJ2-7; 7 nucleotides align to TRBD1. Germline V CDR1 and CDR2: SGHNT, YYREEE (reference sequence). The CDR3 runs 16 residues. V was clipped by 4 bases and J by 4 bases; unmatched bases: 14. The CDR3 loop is CASSPGTATGVYEQYF. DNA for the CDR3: TGTGCCAGCAGCCCAGGGACAGCTACCGGGGTTTACGAGCAGTACTTC. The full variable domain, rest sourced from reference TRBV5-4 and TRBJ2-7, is ETGVTQSPTHLIKTRGQQVTLRCSSQSGHNTVSWYQQALGQGPQFIFQYYREEENGRGNFPPRFSGLQFPNYSSELNVNALELDDSALYLCASSPGTATGVYEQYFGPGTRLTVT.

This CDR3 reads CASTVSHQPQHF. As DNA, the CDR3 is TGTGCCAGCACAGTTTCCCATCAGCCCCAGCATTTT. This chain joins TRBV28 and TRBJ1-5, with D hard to call. Per germline, CDR1 MDHEN and CDR2 SYDVKM. V lost 7 bases and J 5 bases, leaving 9 bases between the germline ends. This CDR3 region has 12 residues. Combining the CDR3 with reference TRBV28 and TRBJ1-5 gives the whole variable domain DVKVTQSSRYLVKRTGEKVFLECVQDMDHENMFWYRQDPGLGLRLIYFSYDVKMKEKGDIPEGYSVSREKKERFSLILESASTNQTSMYLCASTVSHQPQHFGDGTRLSIL.

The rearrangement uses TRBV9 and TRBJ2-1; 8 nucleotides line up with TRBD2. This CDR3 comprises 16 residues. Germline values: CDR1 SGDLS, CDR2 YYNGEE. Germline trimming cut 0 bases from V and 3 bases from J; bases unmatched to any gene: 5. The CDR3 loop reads CASSVAAGVLYNEQFF. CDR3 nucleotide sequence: TGTGCCAGCAGCGTAGCAGCGGGAGTTCTCTACAATGAGCAGTTCTTC.

The CDR3, as DNA: TGTGCCAGCAGCAAGGGACTACCAACTTACAATGAGCAGTTCTTC. Translating it yields CASSKGLPTYNEQFF. The rearrangement uses TRBV28 and TRBJ2-1; 7 nucleotides align to TRBD2. There are 15 residues in the CDR3. V shed 6 bases, J shed 4 bases, and the junction held 9 bases outside the gene matches. The germline CDR1 and CDR2 sequences are MDHEN and SYDVKM.

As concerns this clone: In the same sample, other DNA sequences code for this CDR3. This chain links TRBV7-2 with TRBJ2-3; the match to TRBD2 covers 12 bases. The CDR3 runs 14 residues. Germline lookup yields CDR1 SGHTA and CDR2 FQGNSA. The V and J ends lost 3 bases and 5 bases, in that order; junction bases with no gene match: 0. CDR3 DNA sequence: TGTGCCAGCAGCTTGGGACTAGCGGGAGATACGCAGTATTTT. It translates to CASSLGLAGDTQYF.

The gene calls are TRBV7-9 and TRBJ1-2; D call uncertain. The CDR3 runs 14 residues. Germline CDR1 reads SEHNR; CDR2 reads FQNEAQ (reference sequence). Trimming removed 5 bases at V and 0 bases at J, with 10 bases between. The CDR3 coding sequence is TGTGCCAGCAGCCCCAACGAGGCTAACTATGGCTACACCTTC. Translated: CASSPNEANYGYTF. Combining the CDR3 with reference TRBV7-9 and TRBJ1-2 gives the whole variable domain DTGVSQNPRHKITKRGQNVTFRCDPISEHNRLYWYRQTLGQGPEFLTYFQNEAQLEKSRLLSDRFSAERPKGSFSTLEIQRTEQGDSAMYLCASSPNEANYGYTFGSGTRLTVV.

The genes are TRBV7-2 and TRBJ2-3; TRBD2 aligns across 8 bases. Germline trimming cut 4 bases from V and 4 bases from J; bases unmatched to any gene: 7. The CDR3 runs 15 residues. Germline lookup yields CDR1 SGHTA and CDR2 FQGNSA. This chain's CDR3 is CASSYLGLAADTQYF. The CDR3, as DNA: TGTGCCAGCAGCTACCTCGGACTAGCAGCAGATACGCAGTATTTT.

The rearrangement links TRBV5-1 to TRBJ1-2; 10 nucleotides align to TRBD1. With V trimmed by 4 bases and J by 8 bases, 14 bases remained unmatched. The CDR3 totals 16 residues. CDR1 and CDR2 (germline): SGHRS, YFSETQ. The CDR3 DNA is TGCGCCAGCAGCGAGGGACAGGGGATTCGACTTTGGGGCTACACCTTC. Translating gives CASSEGQGIRLWGYTF.

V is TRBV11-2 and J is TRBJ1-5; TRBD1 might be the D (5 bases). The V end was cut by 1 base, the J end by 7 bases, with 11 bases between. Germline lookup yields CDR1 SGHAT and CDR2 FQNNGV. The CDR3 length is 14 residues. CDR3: CASSLGAGWQPQHF. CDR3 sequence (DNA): TGTGCCAGCAGCTTAGGGGCAGGGTGGCAGCCCCAGCATTTT.

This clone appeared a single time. The CDR3 sequence is CASSEGGTDNEQFF. CDR3 in DNA: TGCGCCAGCAGTGAGGGGGGGACTGATAATGAGCAGTTCTTC. This rearrangement joins TRBV10-1 to TRBJ2-1; the D gene is possibly TRBD2 (6 bases). The CDR3 is 14 residues long. V was clipped by 2 bases and J by 7 bases, with 12 bases between them. Germline loops: CDR1 WNHNN, CDR2 SYGVQD (reference sequence).

The CDR3 region is CASTGGGTYEQYF. CDR3 sequence (DNA): TGTGCCAGTACAGGGGGCGGCACCTACGAGCAGTACTTC. V is TRBV7-9 and J is TRBJ2-5; TRBD1 matches 9 bases. The DNA end lines up better with TRBJ2-7; the J call may be wrong. Germline CDR1 reads SEHNR; CDR2 reads FQNEAQ (reference sequence). This CDR3 is 13 amino acids long.

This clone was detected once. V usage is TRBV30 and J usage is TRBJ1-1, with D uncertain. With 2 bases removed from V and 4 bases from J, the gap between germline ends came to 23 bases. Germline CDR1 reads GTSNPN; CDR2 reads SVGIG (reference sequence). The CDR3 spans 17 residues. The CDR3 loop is CAWSQELLSTVSTEAFF. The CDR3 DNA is TGTGCCTGGAGTCAAGAGCTACTTTCCACTGTGAGCACTGAAGCTTTCTTT.

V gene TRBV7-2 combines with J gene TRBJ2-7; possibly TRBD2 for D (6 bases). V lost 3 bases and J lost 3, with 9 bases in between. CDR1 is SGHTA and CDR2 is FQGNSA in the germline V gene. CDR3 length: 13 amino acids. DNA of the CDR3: TGTGCCAGCAGCTTGGGACTCAACTACGAGCAGTACTTC. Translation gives CASSLGLNYEQYF.

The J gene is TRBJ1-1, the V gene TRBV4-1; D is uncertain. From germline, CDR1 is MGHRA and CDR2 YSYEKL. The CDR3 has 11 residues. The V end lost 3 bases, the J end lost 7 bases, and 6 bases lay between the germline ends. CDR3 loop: CASSQTGEAFF. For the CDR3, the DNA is TGCGCCAGCAGCCAGACGGGTGAAGCTTTCTTT.

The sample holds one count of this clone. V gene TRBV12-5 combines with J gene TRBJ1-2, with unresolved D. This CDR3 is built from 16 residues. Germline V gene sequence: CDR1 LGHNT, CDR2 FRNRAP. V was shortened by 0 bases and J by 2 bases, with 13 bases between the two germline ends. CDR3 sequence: CASGLVLGRLNYGYTF. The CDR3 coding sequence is TGTGCTAGTGGTTTGGTACTGGGCCGATTGAACTATGGCTACACCTTC.

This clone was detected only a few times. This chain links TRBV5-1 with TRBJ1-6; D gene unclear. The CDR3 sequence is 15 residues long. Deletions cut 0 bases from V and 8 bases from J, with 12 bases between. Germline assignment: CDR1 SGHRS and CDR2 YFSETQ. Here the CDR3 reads CASSLGAGWDSPLHF. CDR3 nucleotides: TGCGCCAGCAGCTTGGGGGCTGGGTGGGATTCACCCCTCCACTTT.

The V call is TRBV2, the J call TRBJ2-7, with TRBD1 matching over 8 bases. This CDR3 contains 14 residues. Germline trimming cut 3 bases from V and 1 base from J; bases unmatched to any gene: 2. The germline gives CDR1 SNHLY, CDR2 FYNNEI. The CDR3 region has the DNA TGTGCCAGCAGTGAGGGACAGGTGTCCTACGAGCAGTACTTC. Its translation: CASSEGQVSYEQYF.

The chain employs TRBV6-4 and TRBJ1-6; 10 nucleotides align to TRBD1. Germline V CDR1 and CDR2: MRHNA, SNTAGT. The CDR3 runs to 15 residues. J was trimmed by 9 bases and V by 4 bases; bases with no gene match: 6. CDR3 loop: CASSVGDRGSSPLHF. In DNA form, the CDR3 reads TGTGCCAGCAGTGTAGGGGACAGGGGCTCTTCACCCCTCCACTTT.

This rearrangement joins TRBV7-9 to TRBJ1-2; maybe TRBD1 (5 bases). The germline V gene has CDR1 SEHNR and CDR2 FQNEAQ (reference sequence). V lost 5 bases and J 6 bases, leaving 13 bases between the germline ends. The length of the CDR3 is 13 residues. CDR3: CASSPLTANGYTF. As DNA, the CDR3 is TGTGCCAGCAGCCCCCTGACAGCGAATGGCTACACCTTC.

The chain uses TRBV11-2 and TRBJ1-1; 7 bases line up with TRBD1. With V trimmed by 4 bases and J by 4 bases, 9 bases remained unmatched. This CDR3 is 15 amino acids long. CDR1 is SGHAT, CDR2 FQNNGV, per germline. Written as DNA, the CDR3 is TGTGCCAGCAGCTCACACAGGGGAAGAGGCACTGAAGCTTTCTTT. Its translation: CASSSHRGRGTEAFF.

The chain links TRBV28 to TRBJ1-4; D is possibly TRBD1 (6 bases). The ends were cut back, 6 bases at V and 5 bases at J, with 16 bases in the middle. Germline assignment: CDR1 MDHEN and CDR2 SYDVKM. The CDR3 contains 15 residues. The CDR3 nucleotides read TGTGCCAGCAGCTCCACCGACAGGTGGAATGAAAAACTGTTTTTT. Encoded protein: CASSSTDRWNEKLFF.

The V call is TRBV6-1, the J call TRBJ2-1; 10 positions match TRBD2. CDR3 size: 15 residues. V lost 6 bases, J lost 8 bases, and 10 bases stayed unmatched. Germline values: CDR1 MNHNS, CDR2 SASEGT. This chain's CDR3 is CASSFSSGSIDEQFF. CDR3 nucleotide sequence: TGTGCCAGCAGCTTTTCTAGCGGGAGTATAGATGAGCAGTTCTTC.

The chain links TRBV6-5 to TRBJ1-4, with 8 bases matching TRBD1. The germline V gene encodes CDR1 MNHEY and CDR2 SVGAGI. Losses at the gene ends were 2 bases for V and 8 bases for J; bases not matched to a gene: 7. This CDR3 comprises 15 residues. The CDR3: CASSYVGQGGEKLFF. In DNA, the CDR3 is TGTGCCAGCAGTTACGTAGGACAGGGTGGCGAAAAACTGTTTTTT.

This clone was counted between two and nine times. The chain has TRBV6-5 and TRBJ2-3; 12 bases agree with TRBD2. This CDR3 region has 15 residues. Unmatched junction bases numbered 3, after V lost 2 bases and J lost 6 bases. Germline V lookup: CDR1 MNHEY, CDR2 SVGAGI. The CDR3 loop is CASSYGLAGRDTQYF. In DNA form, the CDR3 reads TGTGCCAGCAGTTACGGACTAGCGGGACGGGATACGCAGTATTTT.

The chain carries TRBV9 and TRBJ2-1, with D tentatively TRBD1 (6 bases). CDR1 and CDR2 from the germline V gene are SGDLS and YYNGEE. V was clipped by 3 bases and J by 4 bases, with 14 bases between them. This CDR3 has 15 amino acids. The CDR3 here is CASSATGGIYNEQFF. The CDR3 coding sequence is TGTGCCAGCAGCGCGACTGGGGGCATTTACAATGAGCAGTTCTTC.

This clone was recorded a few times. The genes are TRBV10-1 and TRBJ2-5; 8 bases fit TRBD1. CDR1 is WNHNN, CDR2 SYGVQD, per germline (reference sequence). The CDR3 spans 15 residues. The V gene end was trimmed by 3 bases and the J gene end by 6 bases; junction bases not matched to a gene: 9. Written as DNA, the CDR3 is TGCGCCAGCAGTGATGGACAGGGTATCTCGAAGACCCAGTACTTC. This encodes CASSDGQGISKTQYF.

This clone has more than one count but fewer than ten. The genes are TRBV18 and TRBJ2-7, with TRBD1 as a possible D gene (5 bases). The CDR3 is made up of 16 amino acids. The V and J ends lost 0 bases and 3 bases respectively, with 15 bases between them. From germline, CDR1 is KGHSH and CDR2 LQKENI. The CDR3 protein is CASSPPIGAVGYEQYF. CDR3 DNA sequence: TGTGCCAGCTCACCACCGATTGGGGCAGTCGGCTACGAGCAGTACTTC. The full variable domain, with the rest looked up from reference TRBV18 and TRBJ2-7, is NAGVMQNPRHLVRRRGQEARLRCSPMKGHSHVYWYRQLPEEGLKFMVYLQKENIIDESGMPKERFSAEFPKEGPSILRIQQVVRGDSAAYFCASSPPIGAVGYEQYFGPGTRLTVT.